The 7 T cell receptor beta chains listed next were all sequenced from one sample in a study of blood T cells in healthy people across ages. PCR was performed a second time for roughly 7 to 12 cycles using a sample-barcoded 5' primer and a J-beta primer mix. TCRdb redid the calling of the 5' RACE reads with MiXCR, one entry per CDR3 protein. The sample has about 1.8 million distinct CDR3 sequences; less than 50% are singletons. Sequenced input: blood. All receptors derive from a woman in her forties in good health.

The J gene is TRBJ2-4, the V gene TRBV2, with TRBD2 matching over 10 bases. The DNA end favors TRBJ2-5, so the J call may be wrong. The CDR3 runs to 15 residues. Germline CDR1 is SNHLY and CDR2 is FYNNEI. The CDR3 loop reads CASSDPSGGRETQYF. The CDR3 DNA reads TGTGCCAGCAGTGACCCTAGCGGGGGTCGAGAGACCCAGTACTTC.

This clonotype was detected only a few times. The chain uses TRBV9 and TRBJ2-3; D possibly corresponds to TRBD2 (6 bases). V lost 3 bases and J lost 0, with 14 bases in between. This CDR3 has 16 residues. From germline, CDR1 is SGDLS and CDR2 YYNGEE. CDR3 in amino acids: CASSGWGGTSTDTQYF. In nucleotides, the CDR3 is TGTGCCAGCAGCGGATGGGGAGGCACTAGCACAGATACGCAGTATTTT.

CDR3: CASSFTGGQWETQYF. For the CDR3, the DNA is TGTGCCAGCAGCTTCACGGGGGGTCAGTGGGAGACCCAGTACTTC. The chain has TRBV11-1 and TRBJ2-5, with 7 positions matching TRBD2. The CDR3 has 15 residues. Germline CDR1 reads SGHAT; CDR2 reads FQDESV (reference sequence). With 3 bases clipped from V and 5 bases from J, the junction kept 9 bases outside the gene matches. Supplemented by reference TRBV11-1 and TRBJ2-5, the full variable domain reads EAEVAQSPRYKITEKSQAVAFWCDPISGHATLYWYRQILGQGPELLVQFQDESVVDDSQLPKDRFSAERLKGVDSTLKIQPAELGDSAMYLCASSFTGGQWETQYFGPGTRLLVL.

Here the CDR3 reads CASSLSQLTYNEQFF. CDR3 DNA sequence: TGTGCCAGCAGCTTATCCCAGCTCACCTACAATGAGCAGTTCTTC. The chain is built from TRBV11-1 and TRBJ2-1; D remains unclear. V was trimmed by 2 bases and J by 2 bases, leaving 10 bases between them. The CDR3 totals 15 residues. Per the germline V gene, CDR1 is SGHAT and CDR2 is FQDESV (reference sequence).

This sequence joins TRBV6-2 or TRBV6-3 and TRBJ2-4; weak D call: TRBD1 (5 bases). Germline assignment: CDR1 MNHEY and CDR2 SVGEGT. The CDR3 length is 14 residues. V was clipped by 5 bases and J by 8 bases, with 16 bases between them. CDR3 amino acids: CASSLIQGLDIQYF. The CDR3 DNA reads as TGTGCCAGCAGTCTTATCCAGGGTTTAGACATTCAGTACTTC.

The J gene is TRBJ1-1, the V gene TRBV13; TRBD1 is a possible D gene (6 bases). V lost 6 bases and J lost 5, with 16 bases in between. The germline V gene encodes CDR1 PRHDT and CDR2 FYEKMQ (reference sequence). CDR3 size: 14 residues. CDR3 in amino acids: CASRLQGRGTEAFF. The CDR3 DNA is TGTGCCAGCAGACTACAGGGTAGAGGGACTGAAGCTTTCTTT.

Comments on this clonotype: Its ends do not fully match the called genes, so a read error is possible. The chain uses TRBV9 and TRBJ2-1, with D possibly being TRBD2 (6 bases). Germline CDR1 is SGDLS and CDR2 is YYNGEE. The length of the CDR3 is 12 residues. The CDR3 sequence: CACSVGRNEQFF. In DNA form, the CDR3 reads TGTGCCTGCAGCGTAGGGAGGAATGAGCAGTTCTTC.